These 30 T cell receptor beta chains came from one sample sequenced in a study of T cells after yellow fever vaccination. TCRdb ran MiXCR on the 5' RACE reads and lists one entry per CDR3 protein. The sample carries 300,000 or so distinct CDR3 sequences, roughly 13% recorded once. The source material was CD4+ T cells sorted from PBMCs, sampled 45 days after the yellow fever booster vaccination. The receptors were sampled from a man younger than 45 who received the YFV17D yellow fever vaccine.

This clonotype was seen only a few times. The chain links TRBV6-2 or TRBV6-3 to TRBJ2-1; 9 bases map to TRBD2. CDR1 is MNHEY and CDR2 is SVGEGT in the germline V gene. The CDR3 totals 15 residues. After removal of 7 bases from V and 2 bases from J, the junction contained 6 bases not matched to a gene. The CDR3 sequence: CASTLAGVPYNEQFF. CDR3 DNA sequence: TGTGCCAGCACCTTAGCGGGAGTCCCCTACAATGAGCAGTTCTTC.

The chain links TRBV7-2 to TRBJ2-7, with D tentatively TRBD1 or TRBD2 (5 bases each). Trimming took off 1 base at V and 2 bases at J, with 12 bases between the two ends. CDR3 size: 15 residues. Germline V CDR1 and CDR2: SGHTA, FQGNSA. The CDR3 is CASSLEPQGPYEQYF. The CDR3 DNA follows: TGTGCCAGCAGCTTAGAACCTCAGGGACCCTACGAGCAGTACTTC.

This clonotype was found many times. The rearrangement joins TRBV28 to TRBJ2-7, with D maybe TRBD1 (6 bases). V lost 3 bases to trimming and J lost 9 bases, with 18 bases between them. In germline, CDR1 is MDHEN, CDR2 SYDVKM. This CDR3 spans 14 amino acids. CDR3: CASSLGQGMPPQYF. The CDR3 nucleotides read TGTGCCAGCAGTTTGGGGCAGGGGATGCCGCCGCAGTACTTC.

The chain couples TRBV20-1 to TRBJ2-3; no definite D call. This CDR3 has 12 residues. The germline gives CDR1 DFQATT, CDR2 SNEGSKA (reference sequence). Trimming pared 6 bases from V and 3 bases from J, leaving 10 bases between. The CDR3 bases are TGCAGTGCAGAACCATATACAGATACGCAGTATTTT. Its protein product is CSAEPYTDTQYF.

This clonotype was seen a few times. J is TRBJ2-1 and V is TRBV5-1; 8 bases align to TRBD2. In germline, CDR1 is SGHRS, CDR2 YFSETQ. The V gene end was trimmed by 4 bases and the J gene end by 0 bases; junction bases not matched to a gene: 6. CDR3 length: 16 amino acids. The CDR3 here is CASSREGAASYNEQFF. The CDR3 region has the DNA TGCGCCAGCAGCCGGGAGGGTGCGGCCTCCTACAATGAGCAGTTCTTC.

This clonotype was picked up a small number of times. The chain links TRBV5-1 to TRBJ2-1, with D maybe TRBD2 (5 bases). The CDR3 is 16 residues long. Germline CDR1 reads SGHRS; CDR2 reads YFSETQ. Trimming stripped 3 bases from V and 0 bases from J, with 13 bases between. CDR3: CASSSSGVNSYNEQFF. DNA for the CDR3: TGCGCCAGCAGCTCCTCCGGGGTGAACTCCTACAATGAGCAGTTCTTC.

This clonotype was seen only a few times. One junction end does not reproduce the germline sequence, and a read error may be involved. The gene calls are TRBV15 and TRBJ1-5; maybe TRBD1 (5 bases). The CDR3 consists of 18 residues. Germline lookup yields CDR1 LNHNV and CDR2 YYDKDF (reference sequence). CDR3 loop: CATSRGVWGPGSNQPQHF. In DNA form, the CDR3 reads TGTGCCACCAGTAGAGGTGTCTGGGGCCCTGGGAGCAATCAGCCCCAGCATTTT.

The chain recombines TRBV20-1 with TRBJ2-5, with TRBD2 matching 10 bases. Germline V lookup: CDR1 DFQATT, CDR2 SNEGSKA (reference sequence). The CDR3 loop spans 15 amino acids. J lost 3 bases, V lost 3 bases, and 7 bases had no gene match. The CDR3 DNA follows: TGCAGTGCTAGCTCTCGGACTAGCGGAGAAGAGACCCAGTACTTC. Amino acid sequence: CSASSRTSGEETQYF.

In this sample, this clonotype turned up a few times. This CDR3 reads CASSINRRQSSTDTQYF. CDR3 sequence (DNA): TGTGCCAGCAGCATTAACCGGAGACAGTCTAGCACAGATACGCAGTATTTT. The genes are TRBV11-2 and TRBJ2-3; tentative D call: TRBD1 (5 bases). V shed 5 bases and J shed 0 bases, with 18 bases lying between them. Germline V gives CDR1 SGHAT, CDR2 FQNNGV. The length of the CDR3 is 17 residues.

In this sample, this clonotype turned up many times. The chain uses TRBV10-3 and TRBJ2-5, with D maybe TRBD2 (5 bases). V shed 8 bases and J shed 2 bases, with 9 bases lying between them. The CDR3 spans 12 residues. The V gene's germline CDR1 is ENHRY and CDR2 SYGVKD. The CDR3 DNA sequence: TGTGCCATCCGGAGCGGACAAGAGACCCAGTACTTC. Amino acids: CAIRSGQETQYF.

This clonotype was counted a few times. The CDR3 spells CSARGGGLAEAFF. The CDR3 nucleotides read TGCAGTGCTCGGGGGGGCGGTTTGGCTGAAGCTTTCTTT. The chain has TRBV20-1 and TRBJ1-1; possible D gene TRBD1, 6 bases. The V gene's germline CDR1 is DFQATT and CDR2 SNEGSKA (reference sequence). Trimming stripped 5 bases from V and 6 bases from J, with 16 bases between. The CDR3 spans 13 residues.

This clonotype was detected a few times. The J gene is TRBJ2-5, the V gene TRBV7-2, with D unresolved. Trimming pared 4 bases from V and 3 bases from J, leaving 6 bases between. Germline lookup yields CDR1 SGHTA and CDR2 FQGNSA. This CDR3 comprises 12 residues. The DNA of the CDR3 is TGTGCCAGCAGCTCAGGCAAAGAGACCCAGTACTTC. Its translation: CASSSGKETQYF.

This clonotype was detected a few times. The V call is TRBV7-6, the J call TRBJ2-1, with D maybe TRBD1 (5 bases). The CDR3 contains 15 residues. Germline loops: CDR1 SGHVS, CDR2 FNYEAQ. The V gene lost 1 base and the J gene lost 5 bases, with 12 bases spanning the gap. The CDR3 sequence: CASSLVFGRDNEQFF. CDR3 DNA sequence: TGTGCCAGCAGCTTAGTTTTTGGCAGGGACAATGAGCAGTTCTTC.

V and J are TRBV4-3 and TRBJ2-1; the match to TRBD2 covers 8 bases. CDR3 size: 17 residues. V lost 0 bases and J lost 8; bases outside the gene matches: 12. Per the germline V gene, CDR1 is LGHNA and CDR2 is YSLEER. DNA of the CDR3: TGCGCCAGCAGCCAAGATGGTGTGGGGACTAGGTCTCATGAGCAGTTCTTC. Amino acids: CASSQDGVGTRSHEQFF.

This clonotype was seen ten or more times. As DNA, the CDR3 is TGTGCCAGCAGTTCCAACACCGGGGAGCTGTTTTTT. Protein sequence: CASSSNTGELFF. The rearrangement joins TRBV6-2 or TRBV6-3 to TRBJ2-2; D is unresolved. CDR1 and CDR2 (germline): MNHEY, SVGEGT. Trimming left V 4 bases short and J 2 bases short, with 2 bases between. The CDR3 is 12 amino acids.

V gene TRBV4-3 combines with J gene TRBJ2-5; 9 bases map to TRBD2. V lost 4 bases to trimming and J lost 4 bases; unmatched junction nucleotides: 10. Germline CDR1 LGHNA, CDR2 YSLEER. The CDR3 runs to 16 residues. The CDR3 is CASSLRGTSLGETQYF. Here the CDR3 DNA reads TGCGCCAGCAGCCTACGCGGGACTAGCCTAGGAGAGACCCAGTACTTC.

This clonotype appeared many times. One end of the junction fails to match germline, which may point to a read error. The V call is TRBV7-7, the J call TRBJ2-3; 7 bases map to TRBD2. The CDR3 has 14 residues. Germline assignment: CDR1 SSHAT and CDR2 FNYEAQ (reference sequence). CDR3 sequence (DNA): TGTGCTAGCAGCTCTGGACTAGTGGCAGATACGCAGTATTTT. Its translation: CASSSGLVADTQYF.

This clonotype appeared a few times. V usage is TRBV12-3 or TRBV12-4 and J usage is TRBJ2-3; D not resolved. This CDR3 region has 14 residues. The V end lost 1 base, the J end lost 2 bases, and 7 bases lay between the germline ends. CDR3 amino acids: CASSLGRNTDTQYF. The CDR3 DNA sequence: TGTGCCAGCAGTTTAGGGCGGAACACAGATACGCAGTATTTT.

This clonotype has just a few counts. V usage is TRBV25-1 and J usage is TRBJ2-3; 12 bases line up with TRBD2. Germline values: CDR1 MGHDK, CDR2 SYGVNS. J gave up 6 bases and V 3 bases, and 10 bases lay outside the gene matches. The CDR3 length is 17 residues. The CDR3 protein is CASSDPLPSGRADTQYF. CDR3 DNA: TGTGCCAGCAGTGATCCCCTACCTAGCGGGAGGGCCGATACGCAGTATTTT.

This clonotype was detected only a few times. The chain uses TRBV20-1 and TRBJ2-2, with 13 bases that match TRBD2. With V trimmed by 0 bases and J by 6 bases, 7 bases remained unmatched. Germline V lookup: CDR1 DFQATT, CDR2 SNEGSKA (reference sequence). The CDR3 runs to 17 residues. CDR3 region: CSARDRGTSGASGELFF. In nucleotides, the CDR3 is TGCAGTGCTAGAGATAGGGGGACTAGCGGGGCCTCCGGGGAGCTGTTTTTT.

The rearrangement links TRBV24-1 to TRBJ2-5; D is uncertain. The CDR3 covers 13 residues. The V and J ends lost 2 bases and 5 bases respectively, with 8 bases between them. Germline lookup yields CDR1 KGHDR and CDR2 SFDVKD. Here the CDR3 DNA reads TGTGCCACCAGTGATTCTTACCGGGAGACCCAGTACTTC. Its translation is CATSDSYRETQYF.

CDR3 DNA: TGCGCCAGCAGCCGGAGATGGACCGGGGAGCTGTTTTTT. This gives the protein CASSRRWTGELFF. V and J are TRBV4-1 and TRBJ2-2; no firm D call. This CDR3 is 13 amino acids long. Germline CDR1 is MGHRA and CDR2 is YSYEKL. Trimming removed 4 bases from V and 5 bases from J, with 8 bases in between.

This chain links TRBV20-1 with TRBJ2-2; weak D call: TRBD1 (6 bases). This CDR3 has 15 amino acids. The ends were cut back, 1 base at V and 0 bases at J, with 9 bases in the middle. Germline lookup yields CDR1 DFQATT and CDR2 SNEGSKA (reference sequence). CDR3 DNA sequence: TGCAGTGCTAGAGGGACAGTCACGAACACCGGGGAGCTGTTTTTT. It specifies CSARGTVTNTGELFF.

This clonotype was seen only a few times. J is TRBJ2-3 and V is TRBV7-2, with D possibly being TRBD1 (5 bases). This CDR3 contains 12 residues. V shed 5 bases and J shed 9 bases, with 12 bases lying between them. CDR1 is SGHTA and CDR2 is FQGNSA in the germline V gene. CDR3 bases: TGTGCCAGCAGCGAGGACATAGAGACGCAGTATTTT. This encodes CASSEDIETQYF. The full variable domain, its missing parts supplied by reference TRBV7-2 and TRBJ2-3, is GAGVSQSPSNKVTEKGKDVELRCDPISGHTALYWYRQSLGQGLEFLIYFQGNSAPDKSGLPSDRFSAERTGGSVSTLTIQRTQQEDSAVYLCASSEDIETQYFGPGTRLTVL.

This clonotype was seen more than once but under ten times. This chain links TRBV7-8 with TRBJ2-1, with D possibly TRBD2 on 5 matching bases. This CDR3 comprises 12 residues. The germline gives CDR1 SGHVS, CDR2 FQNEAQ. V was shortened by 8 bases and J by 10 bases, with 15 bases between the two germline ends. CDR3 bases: TGTGCCAGCGAGGGAGCCCAATACGAGCAGTTCTTC. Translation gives CASEGAQYEQFF. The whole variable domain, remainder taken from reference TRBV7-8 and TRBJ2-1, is GAGVSQSPRYKVAKRGQDVALRCDPISGHVSLFWYQQALGQGPEFLTYFQNEAQLDKSGLPSDRFFAERPEGSVSTLKIQRTQQEDSAVYLCASEGAQYEQFFGPGTRLTVL.

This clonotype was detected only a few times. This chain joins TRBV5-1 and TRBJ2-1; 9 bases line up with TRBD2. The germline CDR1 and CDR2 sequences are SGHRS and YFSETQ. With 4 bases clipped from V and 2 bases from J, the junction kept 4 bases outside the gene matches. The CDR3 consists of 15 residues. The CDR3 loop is CASSPASGTYNEQFF. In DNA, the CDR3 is TGCGCCAGCAGCCCAGCTAGCGGGACCTACAATGAGCAGTTCTTC.

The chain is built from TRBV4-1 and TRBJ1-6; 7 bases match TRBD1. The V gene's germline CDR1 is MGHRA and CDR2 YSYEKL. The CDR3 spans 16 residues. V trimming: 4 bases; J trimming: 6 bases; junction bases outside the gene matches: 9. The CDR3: CASSLTRDSTNSPLHF. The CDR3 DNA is TGCGCCAGCAGCCTCACCCGGGACAGCACTAATTCACCCCTCCACTTT.

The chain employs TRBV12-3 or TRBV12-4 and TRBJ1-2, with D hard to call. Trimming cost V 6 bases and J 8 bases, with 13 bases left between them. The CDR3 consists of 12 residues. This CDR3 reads CASSQWGRGYTF. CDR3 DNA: TGTGCCAGCAGCCAATGGGGAAGAGGCTACACCTTC.

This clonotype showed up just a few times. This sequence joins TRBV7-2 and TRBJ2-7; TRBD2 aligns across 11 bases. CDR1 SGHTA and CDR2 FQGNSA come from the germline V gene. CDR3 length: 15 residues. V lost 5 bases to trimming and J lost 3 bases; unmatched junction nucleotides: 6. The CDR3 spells CASSASSGRNYEQYF. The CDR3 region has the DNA TGTGCCAGCAGCGCGTCTAGCGGGAGGAACTACGAGCAGTACTTC.

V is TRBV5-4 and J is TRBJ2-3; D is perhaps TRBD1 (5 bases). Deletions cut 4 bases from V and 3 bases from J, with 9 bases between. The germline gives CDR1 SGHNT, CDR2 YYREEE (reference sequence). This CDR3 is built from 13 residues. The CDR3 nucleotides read TGTGCCAGCAGCCGCCCAGGGACAGATACGCAGTATTTT. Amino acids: CASSRPGTDTQYF.